This TCR beta chain emerged from a study of T cells in Graves' hyperthyroidism and ophthalmopathy (dated by TCRdb to about 2019). Regarding the complete study: Peripheral blood samples were taken at the time of initial diagnosis, prior to any treatment. TCR V-J signatures able to tell the groups apart were searched for in a discovery cohort of 90 to 100 patients, of whom roughly 42 had Graves' ophthalmopathy and roughly 57 had stable Graves' hyperthyroidism. The 100 or so discovery patients were randomly split 7:3 into training and test sets. Prospective prediction of ophthalmopathy was tested in an independent validation cohort consisting of 18 to 20 hyperthyroidism patients and more than 15 patients who later progressed to ophthalmopathy. According to the paper, TCR Vbeta CDR3 sequencing was carried out on 120 to 150 peripheral blood samples, which came from fewer than 50 ophthalmopathy, roughly 75 hyperthyroidism and some 17 progressor patients. After sampling, hyperthyroidism patients received methimazole starting at 30 mg daily, and ophthalmopathy patients received high-dose intravenous methylprednisolone. In more than 5 Graves' hyperthyroidism patients, the study also compared T-cell repertoires from thyroid tissue with T-cell repertoires from blood.

Paper-wide results and their limitations: In validation, the model predicted progression to ophthalmopathy a median of about 6.8 months before onset, with approximately 71% sensitivity and roughly 77% specificity. No statistical method was used to set the sample size in advance, and investigators knew the group allocation. In cross-validation, a model built on a 13 V-J signature told ophthalmopathy apart from stable hyperthyroidism with approximately 90% sensitivity and approximately 81% specificity, and in testing the same model reached 80%/75%. Most expanded thyroid clonotypes (frequency above 0.001) were also detected in blood, a finding suggesting that blood repertoires may reflect thyroid immune responses.

The TCR beta CDR3 regions were amplified from RNA transcripts. The first round of RT-PCR for the TCR CDR3 was performed with the HTBI primer set and the Qiagen OneStep RT-PCR kit. Libraries were constructed in a second round of multiplex PCR, after which size selection and purification were performed. Sequencing of the libraries was done on an Illumina HiSeq2000 using paired-end 100 bp reads. For the original study's pipeline: SOAPnuke was used to process the raw data, throwing out any read that contained adapters or uncalled bases, had a mean Phred below 15, or lacked an exact constant-primer or identifier match. COPE v1.2.5 was used to merge the high-quality paired reads, and each unique nucleotide sequence was defined as a clonotype. MiTCR v1.1 was used to align the clonotypes against IMGT TRBV, TRBD and TRBJ reference segments. Analysis was restricted to V-J combinations with a frequency above 0.0001, which covered approximately 99% of repertoires. The TCS score was defined as the ratio of F50 (clonal expansion) to E x V (chaos), calculated using BLOSUM62-based TCRdist between CDR3 peptides within each V-J. Welch's t-statistics and random forest reduced approximately 520 V-J features to 10 to 15, which were used in a naive Bayes classifier (R e1071). TCRdb trimmed public reads at Q25 via fastp, called clones via MiXCR and kept in-frame beta chains. CDR3 protein duplicates are merged, each entry listing the most common genes and DNA. V and J calls and clone size were set by TCRdb, not the authors. This sample is represented by roughly 550,000 distinct CDR3 sequences; around 15% of them were singletons. Together, the top ten hold 25% to 30% of the sample.

Ophthalmopathy patients had moderately to severely active disease, Clinical Activity Score of at least 3, NOSPECS grade of at least 4, and duration under 3 months. Any patient with an uncontrolled infection, another autoimmune disease, pregnancy or lactation was excluded. Diagnoses relied on clinical symptoms, serum thyroxine and TRAb, thyroid ultrasound and orbital computed tomography. PBMCs were separated from 10 ml of fresh peripheral blood using Ficoll-Paque density gradient centrifugation. Total RNA was extracted with Trizol reagent, and quality was checked on an Agilent 2100 Bioanalyzer. This clonotype appeared many times. What this receptor recognizes is not known. Per-nucleotide qualities are absent, and no much larger clonotype sits a single base away. CDR1 and CDR2 are drawn from the germline V gene: MDHEN, SYDVKM. At the junction V is shortened by 4 bases and J by 0 bases; bases outside the gene matches: 12. The CDR3 contains 18 residues, cysteine and phenylalanine counted. Only CDR3 DNA remains: 54 bases, in frame from the first base.

The sequence joins TRBV28 to TRBJ2-1, with 7 bases matching TRBD2. The clonotype was recovered from a woman younger than 45 with Graves' ophthalmopathy. The sample comprised blood. The CDR3 amino acid sequence is: CASSSTTSAASSYNEQFF. The DNA reads as follows: TGTGCCAGCAGTTCAACTACTAGCGCCGCCAGCTCCTACAATGAGCAGTTCTTC. Full variable domain (CDR3 extended with the reference TRBV28 and TRBJ2-1 proteins): DVKVTQSSRYLVKRTGEKVFLECVQDMDHENMFWYRQDPGLGLRLIYFSYDVKMKEKGDIPEGYSVSREKKERFSLILESASTNQTSMYLCASSSTTSAASSYNEQFFGPGTRLTVL.